Listed below are T cell receptor beta chains from one sample, sequenced in a study of blood T cell repertoires in COVID-19. TCRdb's table, derived via immunoSEQ multiplex PCR, lists solely in-frame clones and lacks some. The table includes some 130,000 clones, around 89% detected once. Sequencing was performed on peripheral blood. The source is a man aged 50-60 years with acute or convalescent COVID-19. CDR3s include the opening cysteine and the closing phenylalanine or tryptophan. The order of the fields is V gene, J gene, CDR3 protein.

>TRBV6-5|TRBJ2-5
CASSYSSGRAETQYF
>TRBV19|TRBJ1-1
CATSSRWGENTEAFF
>TRBV27|TRBJ2-5
CASSLSAGGAGETQYF
>TRBV18|TRBJ1-1
CASSQTGYTEAFF
>TRBV7-9|TRBJ2-1
CASSLNYRSYNEQFF
>TRBV7-2|TRBJ1-2
CASSPLAGGSSGYTF
>TRBV5-1|TRBJ1-5
CASSPGTGSQPQHF
>TRBV6-1|TRBJ1-2
CASSDAQGLRGYTF
>TRBV12-3/TRBV12-4|TRBJ1-1
CASNLRGGVAFF
>TRBV28|TRBJ2-1
CASRRTGNEQFF
>TRBV19|TRBJ1-5
CASSIPVTRGQPQHF
>TRBV23-1|TRBJ1-2
CASFQGGSPNYGYTF
>TRBV2|TRBJ1-1
CASSGTGHFTEAFF
>TRBV7-9|TRBJ2-1
CASSFSSETGQFF
>TRBV24-1|TRBJ2-1
CATRGDTSSYNEQFF
>TRBV4-2|TRBJ2-7
CASSQVSRDYEQYF
>TRBV5-1|TRBJ1-1
CASRTGVNTEAFF
>TRBV15|TRBJ1-5
CATSTPSAGVNQPQHF
>TRBV29-1|TRBJ1-2
CSVESDGTTAGYTF
>TRBV27|TRBJ2-1
CASSQGTASYNEQFF
>TRBV9|TRBJ1-2
CASMAGNYGYTF
>TRBV3-1/TRBV3-2|TRBJ1-1
CAAGRAWNTEAFF
>TRBV3-1/TRBV3-2|TRBJ1-4
CASSQFTAANEKLFF
>TRBV3-1/TRBV3-2|TRBJ1-1
CATRTTGTEAFF
>TRBV5-1|TRBJ1-2
CASSSDSGQGDAYGYTF
>TRBV10-3|TRBJ2-7
CATLDRADEQYF
>TRBV7-3|TRBJ2-7
CASSSSGGTAAEQYF
>TRBV6-5|TRBJ2-7
CASQRQASQSYEQYF
>TRBV6-5|TRBJ1-6
CASRDGGRVYSPLHF
>TRBV4-2|TRBJ2-1
CASSQGTNYNEQFF
>TRBV19|TRBJ1-2
CASSMRGQGIYGYTF
>TRBV19|TRBJ1-5
CASSIGGGRRDNQPQHF
>TRBV28|TRBJ1-6
CASSPTRVSDNSPLHF
>TRBV30|TRBJ1-1
CAWDPNFGEAFF
>TRBV15|TRBJ2-2
CATSRGLAGLESNTGELFF
>TRBV4-1|TRBJ2-7
CASSRGLAGAYEQYF
>TRBV3-1/TRBV3-2|TRBJ2-2
CASSQTQGAGELFF
>TRBV4-1|TRBJ2-7
CASSQRGVGDRGSDEQYF
>TRBV12-3/TRBV12-4|TRBJ1-1
CASSLAGNGEAFF
>TRBV27|TRBJ2-1
CASSPPGSSGSDEQFF
>TRBV6-1|TRBJ2-7
CASSEATGVYEQYF
>TRBV15|TRBJ1-6
CATSRDREGIKHNSPLHF
>TRBV28|TRBJ2-2
CASSAQGDSNTGELFF
>TRBV28|TRBJ1-1
CASRPQGYATEAFF
>TRBV6-5|TRBJ1-2
CASSRTARFNYGYTF
>TRBV10-3|TRBJ2-5
CAIGEGQETQYF
>TRBV5-1|TRBJ1-4
CASSLTRTGGGEKLFF
>TRBV19|TRBJ2-1
CASMTDSSSYNEQFF
>TRBV6-6|TRBJ1-2
CASSYAPAAGGDGYTF
>TRBV3-1/TRBV3-2|TRBJ1-4
CASSSRTELNEKLFF
>TRBV4-1|TRBJ1-2
CASSQAPTRGNYGYTF